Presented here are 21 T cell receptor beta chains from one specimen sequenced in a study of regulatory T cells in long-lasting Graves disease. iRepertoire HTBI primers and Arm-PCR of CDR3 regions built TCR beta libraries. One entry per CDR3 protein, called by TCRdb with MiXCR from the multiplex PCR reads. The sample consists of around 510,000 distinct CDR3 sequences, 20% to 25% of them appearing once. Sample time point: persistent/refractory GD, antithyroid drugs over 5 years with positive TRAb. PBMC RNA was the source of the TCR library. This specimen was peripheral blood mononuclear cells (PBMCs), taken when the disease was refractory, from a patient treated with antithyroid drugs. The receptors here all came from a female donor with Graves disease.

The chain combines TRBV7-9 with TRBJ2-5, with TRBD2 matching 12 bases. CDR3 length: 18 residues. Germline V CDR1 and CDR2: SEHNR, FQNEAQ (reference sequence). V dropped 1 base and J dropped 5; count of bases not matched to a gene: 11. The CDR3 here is CASSLGRLAGGPEETQYF. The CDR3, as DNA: TGTGCCAGCAGCTTAGGGCGTCTAGCGGGAGGGCCCGAGGAGACCCAGTACTTC.

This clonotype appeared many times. CDR3 in amino acids: CASSYFGLAGGTETQYF. DNA for the CDR3: TGTGCCAGCAGTTACTTTGGACTAGCGGGAGGGACAGAGACCCAGTACTTC. The chain uses TRBV6-9 and TRBJ2-5; 15 bases are shared with TRBD2. The CDR3 sequence is 17 residues long. CDR1 MNHGY and CDR2 SVAAGI come from the germline V gene. With 3 bases clipped from V and 4 bases from J, the junction kept 6 bases outside the gene matches.

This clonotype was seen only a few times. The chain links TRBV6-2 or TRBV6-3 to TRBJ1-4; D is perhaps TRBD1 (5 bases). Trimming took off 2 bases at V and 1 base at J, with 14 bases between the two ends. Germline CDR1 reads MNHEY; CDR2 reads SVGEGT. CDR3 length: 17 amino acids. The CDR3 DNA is TGTGCCAGCAGTTACGGGCAGGGAAGTGAAACTAATGAAAAACTGTTTTTT. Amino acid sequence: CASSYGQGSETNEKLFF.

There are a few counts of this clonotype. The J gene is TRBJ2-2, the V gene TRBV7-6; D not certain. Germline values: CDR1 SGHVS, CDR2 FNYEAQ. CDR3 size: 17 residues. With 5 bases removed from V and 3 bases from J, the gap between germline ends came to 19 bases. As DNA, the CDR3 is TGTGCCAGCAGCCCTACCCAAGGGAACAGCTACACCGGGGAGCTGTTTTTT. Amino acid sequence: CASSPTQGNSYTGELFF.

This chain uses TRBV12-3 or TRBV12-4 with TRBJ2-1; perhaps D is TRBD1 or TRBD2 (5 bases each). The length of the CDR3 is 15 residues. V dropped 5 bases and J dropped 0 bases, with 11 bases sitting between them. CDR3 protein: CASSRDGGSYNEQFF. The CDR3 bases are TGTGCCAGCAGTCGGGATGGGGGCTCCTACAATGAGCAGTTCTTC.

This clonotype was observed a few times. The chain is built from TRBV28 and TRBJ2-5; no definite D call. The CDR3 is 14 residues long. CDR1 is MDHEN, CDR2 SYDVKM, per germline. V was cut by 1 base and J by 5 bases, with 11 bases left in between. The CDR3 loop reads CASSLSGLVETQYF. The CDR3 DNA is TGTGCCAGCAGTTTATCCGGGTTGGTTGAGACCCAGTACTTC.

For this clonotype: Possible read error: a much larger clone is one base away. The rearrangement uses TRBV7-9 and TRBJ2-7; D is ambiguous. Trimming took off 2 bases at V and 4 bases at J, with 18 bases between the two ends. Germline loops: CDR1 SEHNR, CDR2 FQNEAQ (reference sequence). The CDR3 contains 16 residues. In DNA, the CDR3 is TGTGCCAGCAGCTTACTTGTCAGCTCCCCCGGGTACGAGCAGTACTTC. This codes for CASSLLVSSPGYEQYF.

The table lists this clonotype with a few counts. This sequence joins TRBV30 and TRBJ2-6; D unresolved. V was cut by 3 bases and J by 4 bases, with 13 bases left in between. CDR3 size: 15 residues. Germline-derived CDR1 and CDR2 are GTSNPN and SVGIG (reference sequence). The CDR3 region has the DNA TGTGCCTGGAGCCCCTCCCGTGGAGGGGCCAACGTCCTGACTTTC. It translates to CAWSPSRGGANVLTF.

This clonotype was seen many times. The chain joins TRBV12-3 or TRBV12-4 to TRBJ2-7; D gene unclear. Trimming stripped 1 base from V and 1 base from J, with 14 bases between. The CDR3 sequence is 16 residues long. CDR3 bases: TGTGCCAGCAGTTTAGAGTCCGGATCGGAGTCCTACGAGCAGTACTTC. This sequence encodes CASSLESGSESYEQYF.

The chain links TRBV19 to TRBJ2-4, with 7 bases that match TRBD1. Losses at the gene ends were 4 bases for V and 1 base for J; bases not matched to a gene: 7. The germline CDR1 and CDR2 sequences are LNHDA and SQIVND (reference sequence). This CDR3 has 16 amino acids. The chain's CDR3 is CASSKRQGDAKNIQYF. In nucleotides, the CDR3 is TGTGCCAGTAGTAAGCGACAGGGTGACGCCAAAAACATTCAGTACTTC.

The CDR3 reads CASSQVARGYTF. The CDR3 nucleotides are TGTGCCAGCAGCCAAGTTGCGAGAGGCTACACCTTC. The rearrangement uses TRBV3-1 and TRBJ1-2; D gene unclear. The CDR3 is made up of 12 amino acids. Germline V gene sequence: CDR1 LGHDT, CDR2 YNNKEL (reference sequence). Trimming stripped 1 base from V and 8 bases from J, with 8 bases between.

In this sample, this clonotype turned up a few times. CDR3 DNA sequence: TGTGCCAGCAGCGCGCGGGACAGGGGACTGAACACTGAAGCTTTCTTT. It is translated as CASSARDRGLNTEAFF. V usage is TRBV9 and J usage is TRBJ1-1, with 10 positions matching TRBD1. V lost 3 bases, J lost 0 bases, and 5 bases stayed unmatched. There are 16 residues in the CDR3. The germline V gene has CDR1 SGDLS and CDR2 YYNGEE.

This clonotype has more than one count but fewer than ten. CDR3 bases: TGCGCCAGCGGAGCGGAGTTCTACGAGCAGTACTTC. Its translation: CASGAEFYEQYF. The chain joins TRBV5-1 to TRBJ2-7; the D gene is possibly TRBD2 (5 bases). The length of the CDR3 is 12 residues. Deletions cut 7 bases from V and 3 bases from J, with 11 bases between. Per the germline V gene, CDR1 is SGHRS and CDR2 is YFSETQ. Based on the CDR3 plus reference TRBV5-1 and TRBJ2-7, the full variable domain is KAGVTQTPRYLIKTRGQQVTLSCSPISGHRSVSWYQQTPGQGLQFLFEYFSETQRNKGNFPGRFSGRQFSNSRSEMNVSTLELGDSALYLCASGAEFYEQYFGPGTRLTVT.

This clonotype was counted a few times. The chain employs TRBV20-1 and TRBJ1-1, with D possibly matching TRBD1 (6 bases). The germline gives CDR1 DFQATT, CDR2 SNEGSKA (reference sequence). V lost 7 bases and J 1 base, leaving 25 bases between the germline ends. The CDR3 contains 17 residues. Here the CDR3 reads CSDGGPGQATPNTEAFF. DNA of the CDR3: TGCAGTGATGGGGGCCCCGGGCAGGCGACCCCGAACACTGAAGCTTTCTTT.

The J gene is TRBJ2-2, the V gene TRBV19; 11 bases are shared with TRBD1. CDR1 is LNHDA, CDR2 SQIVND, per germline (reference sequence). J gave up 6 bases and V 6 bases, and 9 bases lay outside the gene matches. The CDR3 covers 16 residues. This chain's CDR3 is CASSLGQGAHAGELFF. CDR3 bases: TGTGCCAGTAGCCTCGGACAGGGGGCGCATGCCGGGGAGCTGTTTTTT.

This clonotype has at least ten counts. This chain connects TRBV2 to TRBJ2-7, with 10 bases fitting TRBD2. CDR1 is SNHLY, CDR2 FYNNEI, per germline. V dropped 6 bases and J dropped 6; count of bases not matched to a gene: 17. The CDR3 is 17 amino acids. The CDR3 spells CASRLDRGLAVLGEQYF. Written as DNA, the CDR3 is TGTGCCAGCAGGCTCGATCGCGGACTAGCGGTTCTGGGCGAGCAGTACTTC.

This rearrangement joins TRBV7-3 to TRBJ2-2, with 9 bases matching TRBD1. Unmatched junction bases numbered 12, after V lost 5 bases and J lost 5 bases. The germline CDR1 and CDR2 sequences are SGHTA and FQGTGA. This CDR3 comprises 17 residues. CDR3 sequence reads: CASSLNSRTGDTGELFF. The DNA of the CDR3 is TGTGCCAGCAGCCTCAACTCCAGGACAGGGGATACCGGGGAGCTGTTTTTT.

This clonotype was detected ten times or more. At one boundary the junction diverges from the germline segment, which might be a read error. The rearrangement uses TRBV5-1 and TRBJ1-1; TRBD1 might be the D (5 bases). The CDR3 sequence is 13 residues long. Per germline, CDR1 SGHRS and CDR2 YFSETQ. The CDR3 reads CASSFGGDTEAFF. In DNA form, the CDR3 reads TGTGCCAGCAGCTTTGGAGGGGACACTGAAGCTTTCTTT.

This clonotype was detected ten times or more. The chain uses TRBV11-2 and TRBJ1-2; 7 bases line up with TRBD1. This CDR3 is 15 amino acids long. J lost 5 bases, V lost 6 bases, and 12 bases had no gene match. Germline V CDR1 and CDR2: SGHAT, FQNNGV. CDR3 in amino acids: CASSGQARWGYGYTF. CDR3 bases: TGTGCCAGCAGTGGACAGGCCCGCTGGGGGTATGGCTACACCTTC.

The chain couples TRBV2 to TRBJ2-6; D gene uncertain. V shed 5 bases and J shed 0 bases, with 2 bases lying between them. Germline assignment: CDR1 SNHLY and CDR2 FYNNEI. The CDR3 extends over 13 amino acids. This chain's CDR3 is CASSRSGANVLTF. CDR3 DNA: TGTGCCAGCAGTCGCTCTGGGGCCAACGTCCTGACTTTC.

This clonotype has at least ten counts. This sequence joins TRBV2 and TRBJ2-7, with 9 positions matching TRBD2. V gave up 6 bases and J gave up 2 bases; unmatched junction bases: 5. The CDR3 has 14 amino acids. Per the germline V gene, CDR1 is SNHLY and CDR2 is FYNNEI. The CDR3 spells CASSLAGAAYEQYF. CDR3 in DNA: TGTGCCAGCAGCTTAGCGGGAGCGGCCTACGAGCAGTACTTC.